This section outlines one T cell receptor beta chain sequence together with its context. Its antigen is not identified. The data are from a study of post-analysis software for immune sequencing data. Study overall: Several disease courses (relapsing-remitting, secondary progressive and progressive-relapsing) of multiple sclerosis were included.

The library was made from cDNA and included unique molecular identifiers. TCRdb reprocessed the PCR reads with MiXCR, giving one entry per CDR3 protein. The data show 750,000 to 950,000 distinct CDR3 sequences, with approximately 53% seen just once and 4% to 5.5% held by the top ten. With V trimmed by 1 base and J by 4 bases, 15 bases remained unmatched. The germline V gene encodes CDR1 DFQATT and CDR2 SNEGSKA (reference sequence). CDR3 size: 17 residues. Study-wide results and limits: In patients, TRBV5-6, TRBV5-1 and TRBV20-1 belonged to about five TRBV segments found more frequently than in controls. Samples from one preparation batch, clustered by F measure, grouped strongly together. Compared with controls, patients showed significantly lower normalized Chao1 diversity.

The sequence came from a girl aged 10 to 17 with multiple sclerosis. V is TRBV20-1 and J is TRBJ1-1; TRBD1 matches 7 bases. The material sequenced was blood. In nucleotides, the CDR3 is TGCAGTGCTAGAGTTTTGTTCCGGACAGGAGGAACCACTGAAGCTTTCTTT. Amino acids: CSARVLFRTGGTTEAFF.